This T cell receptor (beta chain) was sequenced in a study of T cells in Graves' hyperthyroidism and ophthalmopathy. Study-wide results and limits: Among clonotypes expanded in thyroid above 0.001, most were also found in blood.

This clonotype was observed many times. The antigen remains unidentified. TCR beta CDR3 sequences were amplified from RNA transcripts. The TCR CDR3 was amplified in a first-round RT-PCR using the HTBI primer set. MiXCR, applied by TCRdb to the multiplex PCR reads, yields one record per CDR3 protein. The data hold a few hundred thousand distinct CDR3 sequences, with about 20% observed a single time. Patients aged 18 to 65 had newly diagnosed hyperthyroidism lasting under 2 months. Germline V gives CDR1 MDHEN, CDR2 SYDVKM. Trimming shortened V by 5 bases and J by 0 bases, and 14 bases separated the two germline ends. The CDR3 runs 15 residues.

The TCR originated in a woman aged 18-30 years with Graves' hyperthyroidism. The chain is built from TRBV28 and TRBJ2-7; D might be TRBD1 (5 bases). Material for sequencing was blood. The CDR3 nucleotides read TGTGCCAGCAGTCCGCAGGGTTTTCCCTCCTACGAGCAGTACTTC. Amino acid sequence: CASSPQGFPSYEQYF.